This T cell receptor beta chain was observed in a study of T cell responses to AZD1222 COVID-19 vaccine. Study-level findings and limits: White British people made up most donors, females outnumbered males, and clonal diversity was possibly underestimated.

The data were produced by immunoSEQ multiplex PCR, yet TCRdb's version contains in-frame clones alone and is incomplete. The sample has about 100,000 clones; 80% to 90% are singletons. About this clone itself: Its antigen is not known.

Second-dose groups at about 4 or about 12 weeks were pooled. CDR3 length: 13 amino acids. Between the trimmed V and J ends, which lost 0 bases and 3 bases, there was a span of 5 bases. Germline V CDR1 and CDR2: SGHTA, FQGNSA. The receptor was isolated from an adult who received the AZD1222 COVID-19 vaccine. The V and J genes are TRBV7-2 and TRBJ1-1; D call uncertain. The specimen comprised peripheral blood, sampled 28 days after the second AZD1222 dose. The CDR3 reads CASSLAGHTEAFF. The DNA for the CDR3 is TGTGCCAGCAGCTTAGCGGGCCACACTGAAGCTTTCTTT.